This paragraph covers one T cell receptor beta chain sequence. This clone was detected only once. It has no known antigen specificity. No base quality information exists; no much larger clone differs at one position. These data originate in a study of blood T cell repertoires in COVID-19 (dated by TCRdb to about 2020). Describing the broader study: Samples covering the acute and convalescent phases of COVID-19 were provided by collaborators in the United States, Italy and Spain. The prospective study material was composed of cDNA or gDNA derived from T cells, B-cell-depleted T cells, or PBMCs. The dataset comprised deeply sampled blood TCRbeta repertoires from subjects exposed to, actively infected with, or recovered from COVID-19. The repertoires were made available in a free public database intended to serve as a resource for research on the immune response to SARS-CoV-2. The samples were drawn from two sources: the first 160 participants of the ongoing ImmuneRACE study, and 1,254 subjects contributed by 6 global collaborators. Nearly every sample came with metadata listing a de-identified subject ID, COVID-19 status, age in years and sex. Where HLA class I and class II types were available, the types were taken from metadata supplied by the sample provider, not from assay-based typing.

What the work shows at the level of the full study, not this receptor alone: The amount of clinical and demographic metadata varied by source and participant and was provided uncurated.

TCRbeta CDR3 regions were amplified from genomic DNA using the immunoSEQ Assay, a bias-controlled multiplex PCR. The study's processing was this. Within the assay, amplification of reference gene primers was used to estimate how many nucleated cells each sample contained. To quantify the absolute abundance of each unique TCRbeta CDR3 rearrangement, sequence reads were collapsed and filtered. Productive Simpson clonality was computed per sample as the square root of Simpson's diversity index over productive rearrangements. TCRdb holds this immuneACCESS table with in-frame rearrangements only. Some clones are missing; in checked studies, unresolved V genes explain under half, and the rest has no known cause. V and J calls and clone size are copied from that table; D and trimming were computed from the DNA. This sample gives 92,000 or so clones in total; 88% of them show up just once. Together, the top ten hold over 0.45% of the sample.

Each collaborating institution followed its own protocols to collect whole blood in K2EDTA tubes. For TCRbeta analysis, collaborator samples were shipped as frozen whole blood, as isolated PBMCs, or as DNA extracted from either sample type. The CDR3 measures 14 amino acids from cysteine to phenylalanine. Only CDR3 DNA remains: 42 bases, in frame from the first base. Deletion took 0 bases off V and 7 bases off J, with a span of 12 bases between the germline ends. For CDR1 and CDR2, the germline V gene lists SGHDT and YYEEEE. The TCR comes from a man between 60 and 75 years old with acute or convalescent COVID-19. The chain is encoded by TRBV5-6 joined to TRBJ2-3, with TRBD1 perhaps the D gene, on 5 matching bases. Sequenced: peripheral blood. Here is the DNA: TGTGCCAGCAGCTTGGTTGGGGCCACCCATACGCAGTATTTT. Its protein is CASSLVGATHTQYF.